The sequence of this T cell receptor beta chain was determined in a study of T cell repertoires in cytomegalovirus infection. Study information: Based on public TCR beta signatures, there were indications of CMV infection and of a matching HLA type. Study-level findings and limits: Totalled public TCR beta family frequency picked out people who carried CMV plus the relevant HLA.

TCRdb processed the reads anew with MiXCR; each CDR3 protein has one entry. The sample consists of 150,000 to 190,000 distinct CDR3 sequences, about a quarter of them appearing once. This clonotype was seen more than once but under ten times. The antigen is undetermined. The junction had 7 bases not matched to a gene; V was cut back by 2 bases and J by 6 bases. The CDR3 is made up of 15 amino acids. Germline assignment: CDR1 MDHEN and CDR2 SYDVKM. This chain uses TRBV28 with TRBJ1-5; 7 positions match TRBD1. This TCR came from a human donor in good health (CMV status not recorded). Some clones in this sample may be carry-over from other donors' samples. The sequenced material came from PBMCs. The CDR3 nucleotides are TGTGCCAGCAGTTTACTGGGGACAGTCTCTCAGCCCCAGCATTTT. Amino acid sequence: CASSLLGTVSQPQHF.